The next 18 T cell receptor beta chains were all read from a single sample in a study of cytomegalovirus exposure and HLA in healthy donors. A multiplex PCR was run with 60 Vbeta primers and 13 Jbeta primers. Produced via immunoSEQ multiplex PCR; TCRdb's table is partial and in-frame only. The sample records about 120,000 clones, about 83% being singletons. Sample: PBMCs. These receptors were collected from a woman aged 40 to 50 in good health and CMV-seropositive.

This CDR3 is CASSPGQHYGYTF. The CDR3 DNA follows: TGTGCCAGCAGTCCCGGACAGCACTATGGCTACACCTTC. This chain links TRBV7-2 with TRBJ1-2; tentatively, D is TRBD1 (6 bases). The CDR3 is 13 amino acids. Trimming took 6 bases from V and 3 from J, leaving 11 bases between them. CDR1 and CDR2 (germline): SGHTA, FQGNSA.

The V gene is TRBV19, the J gene TRBJ2-1; possible D gene TRBD2, 6 bases. CDR1 and CDR2 from the germline V gene are LNHDA and SQIVND (reference sequence). V dropped 5 bases and J dropped 2 bases, with 16 bases sitting between them. There are 16 residues in the CDR3. The CDR3 spells CASSHSTAGTYNEQFF. DNA for the CDR3: TGTGCCAGTAGTCATTCCACAGCGGGCACCTACAATGAGCAGTTCTTC.

On this clone: One junction end disagrees with the germline gene, perhaps due to a read error. As DNA, the CDR3 is TGTTCCAGCAGCTTCGGGGACAATGAGCAGTTCTTC. Its protein product is CSSSFGDNEQFF. The chain links TRBV7-9 to TRBJ2-1; maybe TRBD2 (5 bases). Germline V gene lookup returns CDR1 SEHNR and CDR2 FQNEAQ (reference sequence). The CDR3 runs to 12 residues. Full variable domain (remainder filled in from reference TRBV7-9 and TRBJ2-1): DTGVSQNPRHKITKRGQNVTFRCDPISEHNRLYWYRQTLGQGPEFLTYFQNEAQLEKSRLLSDRFSAERPKGSFSTLEIQRTEQGDSAMYLCSSSFGDNEQFFGPGTRLTVL.

The sample holds one count of this clone. The V call is TRBV7-9, the J call TRBJ2-3; D may be TRBD1 (5 bases). From germline, CDR1 is SEHNR and CDR2 FQNEAQ (reference sequence). CDR3 size: 14 residues. V was cut by 10 bases and J by 1 base, with 15 bases left in between. The chain's CDR3 is CAIPRDLGTDTQYF. The CDR3 region has the DNA TGTGCCATCCCCAGGGATCTTGGCACAGATACGCAGTATTTT. Looking up the rest from reference TRBV7-9 and TRBJ2-3 gives the full variable domain: DTGVSQNPRHKITKRGQNVTFRCDPISEHNRLYWYRQTLGQGPEFLTYFQNEAQLEKSRLLSDRFSAERPKGSFSTLEIQRTEQGDSAMYLCAIPRDLGTDTQYFGPGTRLTVL.

The sample holds many counts of this clone. CDR3 DNA sequence: TGTGCCAGCAGCCCGCAAACCCGTAGTGGGGCACAGACCTACGAGCAGTACTTC. It yields the protein CASSPQTRSGAQTYEQYF. The V and J genes are TRBV11-2 and TRBJ2-7, with D perhaps TRBD1 (5 bases). The CDR3 length is 18 residues. V was cut by 5 bases and J by 2 bases, with 25 bases left in between. Germline V lookup: CDR1 SGHAT, CDR2 FQNNGV.

The rearrangement joins TRBV6-1 to TRBJ2-1; 12 bases fit TRBD1. The V and J ends lost 4 bases and 11 bases, in that order; junction bases with no gene match: 12. This CDR3 is 16 amino acids long. The germline gives CDR1 MNHNS, CDR2 SASEGT. This chain's CDR3 is CASSVPGTGGANKQFF. In DNA, the CDR3 is TGTGCCAGCAGTGTTCCCGGGACAGGGGGCGCGAATAAGCAGTTCTTC.

The V and J genes are TRBV5-1 and TRBJ2-1; TRBD2 agrees at 16 bases. The CDR3 consists of 17 residues. Germline V lookup: CDR1 SGHRS, CDR2 YFSETQ. Unmatched junction bases numbered 3, after V lost 4 bases and J lost 2 bases. Written as DNA, the CDR3 is TGCGCCAGCAGCAGGGGACTAGCGGGAGGGCCCTACAATGAGCAGTTCTTC. Translation gives CASSRGLAGGPYNEQFF.

The CDR3 DNA reads as TGTGCCAGCAGCCCCTGGACAGGACCGAACACTGAAGCTTTCTTT. It translates to CASSPWTGPNTEAFF. The V and J genes are TRBV9 and TRBJ1-1; 7 nucleotides line up with TRBD1. This CDR3 is built from 15 residues. From germline, CDR1 is SGDLS and CDR2 YYNGEE. With 4 bases clipped from V and 1 base from J, the junction kept 7 bases outside the gene matches.

This clone has only one observation. This sequence joins TRBV10-1 and TRBJ2-2; 9 positions match TRBD1. The CDR3 spans 14 residues. The V segment lost 6 bases and the J segment 6 bases; nucleotides outside the gene matches: 5. Germline V lookup: CDR1 WNHNN, CDR2 SYGVQD (reference sequence). The CDR3 DNA sequence: TGCGCCAGCAGGGGACAGGGTAGTGCCGGGGAGCTGTTTTTT. Translating gives CASRGQGSAGELFF.

The rearrangement joins TRBV9 to TRBJ1-1, with no clear D. The CDR3 is 13 amino acids. Germline V CDR1 and CDR2: SGDLS, YYNGEE. Trimming took off 3 bases at V and 4 bases at J, with 10 bases between the two ends. The chain's CDR3 is CASSDRYGTEAFF. DNA of the CDR3: TGTGCCAGCAGCGACAGATACGGCACTGAAGCTTTCTTT.

The rearrangement joins TRBV29-1 to TRBJ1-1, with 7 bases aligning to TRBD1. V was pared by 4 bases and J by 4 bases, with 6 bases of the junction left unmatched. CDR1 SQVTM and CDR2 ANQGSEA come from the germline V gene. There are 13 residues in the CDR3. The CDR3 coding sequence is TGCAGCGTTGGCGCAGGGGGTACCACTGAAGCTTTCTTT. It encodes CSVGAGGTTEAFF.

CDR3 sequence (DNA): TGCGCCAGCAGCCAAGATGGGGGCTACGGAAACACCATATATTTT. Its protein is CASSQDGGYGNTIYF. V is TRBV4-1 and J is TRBJ1-3; weak D call: TRBD1 (6 bases). V lost 0 bases and J 4 bases, leaving 10 bases between the germline ends. There are 15 residues in the CDR3. Germline CDR1 and CDR2: MGHRA and YSYEKL.

The CDR3: CASSPPPDNCNQPQHF. The CDR3 nucleotides read TGCGCCAGCAGCCCACCCCCGGACAATTGCAATCAGCCCCAGCATTTT. This rearrangement joins TRBV4-3 to TRBJ1-5; a possible D gene is TRBD1 (5 bases). The CDR3 runs 16 residues. The germline V gene has CDR1 LGHNA and CDR2 YSLEER. V lost 4 bases, J lost 2 bases, and 15 bases lay in between.

The chain recombines TRBV5-1 with TRBJ2-2; D unresolved. The CDR3 covers 14 residues. Germline-derived CDR1 and CDR2 are SGHRS and YFSETQ. Trimming pared 4 bases from V and 7 bases from J, leaving 14 bases between. The CDR3 DNA is TGCGCCAGCAGCCCTGACCCGTCGGGCGGGGAGCTGTTTTTT. It is translated as CASSPDPSGGELFF.

This chain uses TRBV28 with TRBJ2-3, with 12 bases that match TRBD2. Germline V gene sequence: CDR1 MDHEN, CDR2 SYDVKM. V trimming: 4 bases; J trimming: 6 bases; junction bases outside the gene matches: 8. This CDR3 is 16 amino acids long. The CDR3 is CASSSRRLAGADTQYF. Written as DNA, the CDR3 is TGTGCCAGCAGTTCAAGGAGACTAGCGGGAGCCGATACGCAGTATTTT.

The chain joins TRBV28 to TRBJ2-7; the D is unclear. Germline CDR1 MDHEN, CDR2 SYDVKM. The ends were cut back, 1 base at V and 2 bases at J, with 15 bases in the middle. The CDR3 runs 16 residues. The CDR3 sequence is CASSLSAEPPPYEQYF. The CDR3, as DNA: TGTGCCAGCAGTTTATCGGCGGAGCCACCCCCCTACGAGCAGTACTTC.

The chain joins TRBV9 to TRBJ1-4; D is possibly TRBD1 (5 bases). V shed 4 bases and J shed 8 bases, with 15 bases lying between them. CDR3 length: 14 amino acids. Germline assignment: CDR1 SGDLS and CDR2 YYNGEE. Written as DNA, the CDR3 is TGTGCCAGCAGCCCCTACGGGGGAGGGGAAAAACTGTTTTTT. Amino acid sequence: CASSPYGGGEKLFF.

The rearrangement joins TRBV11-2 to TRBJ2-4; the match to TRBD1 covers 8 bases. Germline V CDR1 and CDR2: SGHAT, FQNNGV. The junction had 10 bases not matched to a gene; V was cut back by 5 bases and J by 7 bases. CDR3 length: 15 residues. The chain's CDR3 is CASSLRPGGENIQYF. CDR3 DNA: TGTGCCAGCAGCCTCAGGCCAGGGGGCGAGAACATTCAGTACTTC. Looking up the rest from reference TRBV11-2 and TRBJ2-4 gives the full variable domain: EAGVAQSPRYKIIEKRQSVAFWCNPISGHATLYWYQQILGQGPKLLIQFQNNGVVDDSQLPKDRFSAERLKGVDSTLKIQPAKLEDSAVYLCASSLRPGGENIQYFGAGTRLSVL.